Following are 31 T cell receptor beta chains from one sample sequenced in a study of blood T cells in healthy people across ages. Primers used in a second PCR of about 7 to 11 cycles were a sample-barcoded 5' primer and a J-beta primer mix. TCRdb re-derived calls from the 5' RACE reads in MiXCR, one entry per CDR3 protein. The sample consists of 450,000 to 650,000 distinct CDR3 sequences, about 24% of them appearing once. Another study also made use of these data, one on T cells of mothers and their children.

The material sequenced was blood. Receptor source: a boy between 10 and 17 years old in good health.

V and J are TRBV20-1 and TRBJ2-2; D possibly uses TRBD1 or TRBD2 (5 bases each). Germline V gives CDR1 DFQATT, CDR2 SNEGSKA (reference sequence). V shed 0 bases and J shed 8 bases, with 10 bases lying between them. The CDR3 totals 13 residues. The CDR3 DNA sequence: TGCAGTGCTAGAGACGGGACCTCAGGGGAGCTGTTTTTT. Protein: CSARDGTSGELFF.

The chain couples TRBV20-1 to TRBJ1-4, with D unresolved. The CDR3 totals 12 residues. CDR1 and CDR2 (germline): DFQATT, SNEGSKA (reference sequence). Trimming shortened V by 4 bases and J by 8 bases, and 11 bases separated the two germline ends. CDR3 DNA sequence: TGCAGTGCTATGCGGGCTAGGGAAAAACTGTTTTTT. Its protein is CSAMRAREKLFF.

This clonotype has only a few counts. For the CDR3, the DNA is TGTGCCAGCAGCACCGACAGGCATGCCGGGGAGCTGTTTTTT. It codes for CASSTDRHAGELFF. This chain links TRBV7-3 with TRBJ2-2; TRBD1 is a possible D gene (6 bases). The germline V gene encodes CDR1 SGHTA and CDR2 FQGTGA. V was shortened by 5 bases and J by 6 bases, with 13 bases between the two germline ends. This CDR3 is 14 amino acids long.

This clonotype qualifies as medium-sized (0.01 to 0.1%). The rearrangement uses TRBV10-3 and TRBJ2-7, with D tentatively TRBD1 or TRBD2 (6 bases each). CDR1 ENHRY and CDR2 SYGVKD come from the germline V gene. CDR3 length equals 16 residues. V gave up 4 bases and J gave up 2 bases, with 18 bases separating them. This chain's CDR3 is CAISGPGVTGTYEQYF. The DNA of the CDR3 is TGTGCCATCAGTGGCCCGGGGGTGACAGGTACCTACGAGCAGTACTTC.

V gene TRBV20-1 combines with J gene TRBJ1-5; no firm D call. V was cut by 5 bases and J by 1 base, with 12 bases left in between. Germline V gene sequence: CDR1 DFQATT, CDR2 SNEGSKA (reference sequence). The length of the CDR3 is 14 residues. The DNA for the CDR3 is TGCAGTGCTTCGACCGGATTGAGCAATCAGCCCCAGCATTTT. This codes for CSASTGLSNQPQHF.

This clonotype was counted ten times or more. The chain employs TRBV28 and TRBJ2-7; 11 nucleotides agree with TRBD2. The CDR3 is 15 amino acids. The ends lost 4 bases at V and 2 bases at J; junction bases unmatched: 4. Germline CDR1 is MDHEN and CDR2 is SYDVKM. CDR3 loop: CASSSGLAVTYEQYF. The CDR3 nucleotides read TGTGCCAGCAGTTCGGGACTAGCGGTAACCTACGAGCAGTACTTC.

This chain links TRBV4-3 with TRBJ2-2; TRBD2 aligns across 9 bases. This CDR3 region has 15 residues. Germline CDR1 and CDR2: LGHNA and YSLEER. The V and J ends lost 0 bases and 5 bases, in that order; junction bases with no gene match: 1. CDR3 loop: CASSQDSGRTGELFF. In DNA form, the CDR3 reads TGCGCCAGCAGCCAAGATAGCGGGAGAACCGGGGAGCTGTTTTTT.

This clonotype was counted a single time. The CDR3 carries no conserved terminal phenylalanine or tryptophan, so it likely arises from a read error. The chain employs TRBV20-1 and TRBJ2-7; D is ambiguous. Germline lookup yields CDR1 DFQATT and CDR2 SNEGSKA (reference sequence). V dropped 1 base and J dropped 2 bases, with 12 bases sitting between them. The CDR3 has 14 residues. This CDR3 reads CSARGRNSTYEQYL. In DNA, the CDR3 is TGCAGTGCTAGAGGGCGAAACAGTACCTACGAGCAGTACTTG.

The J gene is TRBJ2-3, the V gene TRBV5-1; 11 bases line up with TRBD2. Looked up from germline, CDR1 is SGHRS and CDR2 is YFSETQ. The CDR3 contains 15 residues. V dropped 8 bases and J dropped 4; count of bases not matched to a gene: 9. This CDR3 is CASNLLTSGADTQYF. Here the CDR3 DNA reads TGCGCCAGTAACCTTCTGACTAGCGGGGCAGATACGCAGTATTTT.

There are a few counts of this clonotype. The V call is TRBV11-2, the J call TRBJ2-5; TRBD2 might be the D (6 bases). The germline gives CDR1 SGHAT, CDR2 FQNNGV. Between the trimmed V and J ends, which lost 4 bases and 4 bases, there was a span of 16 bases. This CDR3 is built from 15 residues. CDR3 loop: CASSSGTHEGETQYF. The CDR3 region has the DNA TGTGCCAGCAGCTCGGGGACTCATGAAGGAGAGACCCAGTACTTC.

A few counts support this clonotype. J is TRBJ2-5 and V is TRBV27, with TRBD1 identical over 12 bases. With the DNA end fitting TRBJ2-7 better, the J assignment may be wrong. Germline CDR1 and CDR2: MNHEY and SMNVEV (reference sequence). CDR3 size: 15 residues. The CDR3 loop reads CASSLSRDRGREQYF. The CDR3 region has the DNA TGTGCCAGCAGTTTATCTCGGGACAGGGGGCGCGAGCAGTACTTC.

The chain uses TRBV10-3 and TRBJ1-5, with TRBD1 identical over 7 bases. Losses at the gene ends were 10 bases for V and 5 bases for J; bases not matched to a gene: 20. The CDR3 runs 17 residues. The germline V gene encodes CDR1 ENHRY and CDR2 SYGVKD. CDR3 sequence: CASPTGKFLIGDQPQHF. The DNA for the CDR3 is TGTGCCAGCCCGACAGGGAAGTTCCTCATAGGCGATCAGCCCCAGCATTTT.

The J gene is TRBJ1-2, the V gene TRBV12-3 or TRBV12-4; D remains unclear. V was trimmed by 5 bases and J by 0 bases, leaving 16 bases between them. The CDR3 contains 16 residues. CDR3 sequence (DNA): TGTGCCAGCAGTCCCTCCTGGGTAGCGGCTAACTATGGCTACACCTTC. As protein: CASSPSWVAANYGYTF.

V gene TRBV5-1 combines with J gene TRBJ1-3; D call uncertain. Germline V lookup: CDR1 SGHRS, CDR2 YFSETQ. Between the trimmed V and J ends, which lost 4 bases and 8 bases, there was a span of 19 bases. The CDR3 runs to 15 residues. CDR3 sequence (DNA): TGCGCCAGCAGCCTGTTTGTTCCCATCGGAGACACCATATATTTT. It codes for CASSLFVPIGDTIYF.

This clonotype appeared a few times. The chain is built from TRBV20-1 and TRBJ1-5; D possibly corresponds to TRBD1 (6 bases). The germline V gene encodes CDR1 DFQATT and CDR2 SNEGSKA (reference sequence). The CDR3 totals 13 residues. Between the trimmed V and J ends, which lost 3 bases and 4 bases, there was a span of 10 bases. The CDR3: CSASGTLNQPQHF. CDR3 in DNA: TGCAGTGCTAGTGGGACATTGAATCAGCCCCAGCATTTT.

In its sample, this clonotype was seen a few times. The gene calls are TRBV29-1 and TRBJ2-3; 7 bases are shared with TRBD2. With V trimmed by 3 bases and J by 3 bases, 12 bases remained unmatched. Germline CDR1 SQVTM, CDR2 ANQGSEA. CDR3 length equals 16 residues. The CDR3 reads CSVEDRIAGVTDTQYF. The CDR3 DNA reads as TGCAGCGTTGAGGATCGAATCGCGGGAGTAACAGATACGCAGTATTTT.

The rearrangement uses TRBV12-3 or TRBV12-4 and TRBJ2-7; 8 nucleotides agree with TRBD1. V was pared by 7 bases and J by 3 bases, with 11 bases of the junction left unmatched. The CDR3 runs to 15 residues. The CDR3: CASTPTDRGDYEQYF. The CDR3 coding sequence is TGTGCCAGCACCCCTACAGACAGGGGAGACTACGAGCAGTACTTC.

The CDR3 loop reads CSARVPGREETQYF. DNA for the CDR3: TGCAGTGCTAGAGTCCCCGGGAGGGAAGAGACCCAGTACTTC. The J gene is TRBJ2-5, the V gene TRBV20-1; 8 bases agree with TRBD2. Germline V gene sequence: CDR1 DFQATT, CDR2 SNEGSKA (reference sequence). V lost 1 base and J lost 3; bases outside the gene matches: 4. The CDR3 covers 14 residues.

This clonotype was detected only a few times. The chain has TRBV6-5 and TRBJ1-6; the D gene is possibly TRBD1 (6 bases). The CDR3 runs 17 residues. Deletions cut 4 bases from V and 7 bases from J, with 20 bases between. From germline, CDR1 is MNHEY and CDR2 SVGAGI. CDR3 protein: CASSSPLVGGKNSPLHF. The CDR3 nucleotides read TGTGCCAGCAGTTCCCCGTTGGTAGGGGGAAAGAATTCACCCCTCCACTTT.

CDR3 sequence: CASSLKGGSYEQYF. As DNA, the CDR3 is TGTGCCAGCAGTTTAAAGGGTGGTAGCTACGAGCAGTACTTC. This sequence joins TRBV27 and TRBJ2-7; no clear D. V was cut by 2 bases and J by 3 bases, with 11 bases left in between. The CDR3 runs to 14 residues. CDR1 is MNHEY, CDR2 SMNVEV, per germline (reference sequence).

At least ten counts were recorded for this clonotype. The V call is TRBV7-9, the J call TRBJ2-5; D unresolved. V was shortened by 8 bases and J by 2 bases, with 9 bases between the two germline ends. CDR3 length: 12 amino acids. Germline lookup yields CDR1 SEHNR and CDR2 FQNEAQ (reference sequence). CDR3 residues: CASRRGQETQYF. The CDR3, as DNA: TGTGCCAGCCGGCGAGGACAAGAGACCCAGTACTTC. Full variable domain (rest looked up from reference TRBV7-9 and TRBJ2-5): DTGVSQNPRHKITKRGQNVTFRCDPISEHNRLYWYRQTLGQGPEFLTYFQNEAQLEKSRLLSDRFSAERPKGSFSTLEIQRTEQGDSAMYLCASRRGQETQYFGPGTRLLVL.

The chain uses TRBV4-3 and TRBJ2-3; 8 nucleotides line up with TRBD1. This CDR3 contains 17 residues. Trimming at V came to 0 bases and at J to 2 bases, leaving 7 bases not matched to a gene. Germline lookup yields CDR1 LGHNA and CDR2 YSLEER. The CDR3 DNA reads TGCGCCAGCAGCCAAGAAGGGACAGGATTTTACACAGATACGCAGTATTTT. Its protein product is CASSQEGTGFYTDTQYF.

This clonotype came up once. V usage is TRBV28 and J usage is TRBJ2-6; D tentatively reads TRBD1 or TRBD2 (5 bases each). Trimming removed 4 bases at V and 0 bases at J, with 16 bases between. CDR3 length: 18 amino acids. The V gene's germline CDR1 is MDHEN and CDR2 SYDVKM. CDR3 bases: TGTGCCAGCAGTTCACCCCGGGACGGAAGCTCTGGGGCCAACGTCCTGACTTTC. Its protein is CASSSPRDGSSGANVLTF.

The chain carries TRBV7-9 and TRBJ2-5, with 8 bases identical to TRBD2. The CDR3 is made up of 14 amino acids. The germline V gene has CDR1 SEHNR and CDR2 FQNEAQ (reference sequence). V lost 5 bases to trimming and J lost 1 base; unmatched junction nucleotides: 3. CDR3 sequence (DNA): TGTGCCAGCAGCACGGGGGGGGCCCAAGAGACCCAGTACTTC. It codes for CASSTGGAQETQYF.

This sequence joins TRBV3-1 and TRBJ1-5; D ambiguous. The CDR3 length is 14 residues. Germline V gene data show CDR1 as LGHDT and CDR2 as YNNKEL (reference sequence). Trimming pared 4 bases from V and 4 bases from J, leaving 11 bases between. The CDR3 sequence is CASSLGIKNQPQHF. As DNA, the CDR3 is TGTGCCAGCAGCCTGGGGATAAAAAATCAGCCCCAGCATTTT.

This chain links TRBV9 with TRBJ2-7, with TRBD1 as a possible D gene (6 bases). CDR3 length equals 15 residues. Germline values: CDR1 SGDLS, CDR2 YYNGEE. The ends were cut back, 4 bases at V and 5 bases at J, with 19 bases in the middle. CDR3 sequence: CASSRTQGRGDEQYF. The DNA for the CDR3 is TGTGCCAGCAGCCGCACACAGGGCCGAGGCGACGAGCAGTACTTC.

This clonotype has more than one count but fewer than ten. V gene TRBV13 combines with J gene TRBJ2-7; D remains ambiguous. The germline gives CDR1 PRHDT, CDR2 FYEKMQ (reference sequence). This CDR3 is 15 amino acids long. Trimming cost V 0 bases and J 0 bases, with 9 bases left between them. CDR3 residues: CASSLGQAYSYEQYF. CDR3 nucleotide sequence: TGTGCCAGCAGCTTAGGGCAGGCCTACTCCTACGAGCAGTACTTC.

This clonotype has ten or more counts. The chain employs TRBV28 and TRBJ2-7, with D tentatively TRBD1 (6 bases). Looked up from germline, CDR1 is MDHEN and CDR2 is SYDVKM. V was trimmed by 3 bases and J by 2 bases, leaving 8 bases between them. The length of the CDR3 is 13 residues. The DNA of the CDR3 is TGTGCCAGCAGTTTGACAGGCCCCTACGAGCAGTACTTC. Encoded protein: CASSLTGPYEQYF.

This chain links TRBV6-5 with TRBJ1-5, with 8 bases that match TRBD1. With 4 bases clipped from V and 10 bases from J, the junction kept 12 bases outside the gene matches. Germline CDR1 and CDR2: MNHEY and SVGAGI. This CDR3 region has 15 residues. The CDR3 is CASSSTTGGFQPQHF. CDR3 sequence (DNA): TGTGCCAGCAGTTCCACAACAGGGGGTTTTCAACCCCAGCATTTT.

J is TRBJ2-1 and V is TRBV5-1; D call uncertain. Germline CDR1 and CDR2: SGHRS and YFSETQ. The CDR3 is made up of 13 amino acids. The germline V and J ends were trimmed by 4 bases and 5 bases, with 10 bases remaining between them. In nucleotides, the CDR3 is TGCGCCAGCAGCCCGAACGCAGACAATGAGCAGTTCTTC. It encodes CASSPNADNEQFF.

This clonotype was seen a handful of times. The CDR3 sequence: CASSHGQGRSPLHF. The CDR3 nucleotides read TGCGCCAGCAGCCACGGACAGGGACGGTCACCCCTCCACTTT. The chain has TRBV5-1 and TRBJ1-6, with 8 bases identical to TRBD1. The CDR3 length is 14 residues. Trimming cost V 4 bases and J 10 bases; bases outside gene matches: 7. Germline lookup yields CDR1 SGHRS and CDR2 YFSETQ. Looking up the rest from reference TRBV5-1 and TRBJ1-6 gives the full variable domain: KAGVTQTPRYLIKTRGQQVTLSCSPISGHRSVSWYQQTPGQGLQFLFEYFSETQRNKGNFPGRFSGRQFSNSRSEMNVSTLELGDSALYLCASSHGQGRSPLHFGNGTRLTVT.